This T cell receptor (beta chain) was identified in a study of a mutant IDH1 vaccine in newly diagnosed glioma. Study overall: Patients, over weeks 1, 3, 5, 7, 11, 15, 19 and 23, received a total of eight vaccinations. Patients began vaccination 4-6 weeks after radiotherapy alone, or with temozolomide cycles.

As concerns this clone: What it recognizes is unknown.

Whole-study findings and limits: The study observed vaccine-induced immune responses in approximately 93% of patients.

The time point here: week 11, during vaccination. In the vaccine, a single dose held 300 ug of the mutant IDH1 20-mer peptide, along with topical imiquimod. Each tumor in the donors was a new WHO grade 3 or 4 astrocytoma, IDH1-mutant and ATRX-lost. Trimming left V 10 bases short and J 5 bases short, with 15 bases between. Germline loops: CDR1 MNHEY, CDR2 SMNVEV (reference sequence). CDR3 length: 13 residues. Libraries were prepared by immunoSEQ multiplex PCR; TCRdb keeps only in-frame clonotypes and omits some of them. Of fewer than 45,000 clones listed, 84% are singletons. This clonotype was obtained from a man aged 35-49 years with glioma. The sample here was PBMCs, taken from a glioma patient whose treatment included an IDH1 peptide vaccine. This chain connects TRBV27 to TRBJ2-1; the D gene is possibly TRBD2 (6 bases). The CDR3 nucleotides are TGTGCCACGTTGGGGACTCTTGACAATGAGCAGTTCTTC. Its translation: CATLGTLDNEQFF.